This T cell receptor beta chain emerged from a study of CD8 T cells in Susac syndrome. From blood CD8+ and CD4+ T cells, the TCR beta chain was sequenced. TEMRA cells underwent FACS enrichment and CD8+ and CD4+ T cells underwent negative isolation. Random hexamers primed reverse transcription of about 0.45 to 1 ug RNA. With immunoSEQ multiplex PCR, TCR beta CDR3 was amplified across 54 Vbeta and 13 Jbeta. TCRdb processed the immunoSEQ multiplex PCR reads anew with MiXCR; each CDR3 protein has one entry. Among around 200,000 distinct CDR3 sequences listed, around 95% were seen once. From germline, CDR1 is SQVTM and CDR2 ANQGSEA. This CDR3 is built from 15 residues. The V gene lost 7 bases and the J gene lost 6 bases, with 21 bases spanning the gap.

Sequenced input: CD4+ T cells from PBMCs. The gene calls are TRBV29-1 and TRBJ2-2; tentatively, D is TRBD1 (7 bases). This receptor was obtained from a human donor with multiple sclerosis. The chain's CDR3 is CSASGQSGASGELFF. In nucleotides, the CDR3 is TGCAGCGCCTCGGGACAGTCGGGGGCATCCGGGGAGCTGTTTTTT.